Below, 26 T cell receptor beta chains from the same sample are listed, as sequenced in a study of shared clonotypes between healthy human individuals (dated by TCRdb to the early 2020s). The library was generated by the immunoSEQ multiplex PCR assay. TCRdb provides this immuneACCESS table in a form limited to in-frame rearrangements. Some clones are lacking; in checked studies, under half of them reflect an unresolved V gene, and why the rest are absent is not known. Across this sample there are a few million clones, with 80% to 95% seen only once. The ten biggest clones cover 0.39% of the sample. Sequencing used naive CD4+ T cells from PBMCs. The cell subset or site label, read with the paper, signifies: CD45RA+ positively selected. Receptors were obtained from a man between 18 and 29 years old in good health. Some clones in this sample may be carry-over from other donors' samples.

The DNA for the CDR3 is TGCGCCAGCAGCCCGTCCCCAATAGGGACCGGGCGCGAGCAGTACTTC. Translating gives CASSPSPIGTGREQYF. V usage is TRBV5-1 and J usage is TRBJ2-7; either TRBD1 or TRBD2 may fit D (5 bases each). This CDR3 contains 16 residues. Per germline, CDR1 SGHRS and CDR2 YFSETQ. V was shortened by 4 bases and J by 6 bases, with 23 bases between the two germline ends.

The rearrangement uses TRBV7-3 and TRBJ2-1; D call uncertain. Germline assignment: CDR1 SGHTA and CDR2 FQGTGA. V lost 3 bases and J lost 0, with 6 bases in between. The CDR3 sequence is 14 residues long. CDR3 sequence reads: CASSFIASYNEQFF. CDR3 sequence (DNA): TGTGCCAGCAGCTTTATAGCCTCCTACAATGAGCAGTTCTTC.

The chain combines TRBV2 with TRBJ2-5, with D possibly TRBD2 on 6 matching bases. The CDR3 totals 15 residues. Germline CDR1 SNHLY, CDR2 FYNNEI. V was clipped by 4 bases and J by 5 bases, with 17 bases between them. This chain's CDR3 is CASSGDRGRTETQYF. The CDR3 bases are TGTGCCAGCAGTGGGGACCGGGGGAGAACGGAGACCCAGTACTTC.

J is TRBJ2-3 and V is TRBV7-2, with TRBD2 matching 8 bases. This CDR3 has 15 amino acids. Looked up from germline, CDR1 is SGHTA and CDR2 is FQGNSA. V shed 2 bases, J shed 3 bases, and the junction held 4 bases outside the gene matches. The CDR3 DNA is TGTGCCAGCAGCTTAATTAGCGGGGCAACAGATACGCAGTATTTT. Its protein is CASSLISGATDTQYF.

The chain combines TRBV14 with TRBJ1-1; D gene unclear. This CDR3 is 13 amino acids long. Germline V gene data show CDR1 as SGHDN and CDR2 as FVKESK. With 7 bases removed from V and 0 bases from J, the gap between germline ends came to 9 bases. CDR3 in DNA: TGTGCCAGCAATCAAGGGATGAACACTGAAGCTTTCTTT. This codes for CASNQGMNTEAFF.

J is TRBJ1-1 and V is TRBV5-1; 8 bases are a match to TRBD1. CDR3 length equals 16 residues. Germline trimming cut 3 bases from V and 2 bases from J; bases unmatched to any gene: 9. CDR1 is SGHRS, CDR2 YFSETQ, per germline. Written as DNA, the CDR3 is TGCGCCAGCAGCTACACCGGGACAGGCACCAACACTGAAGCTTTCTTT. Residues: CASSYTGTGTNTEAFF.

The chain recombines TRBV5-1 with TRBJ2-5; TRBD1 matches 10 bases. Germline-derived CDR1 and CDR2 are SGHRS and YFSETQ. This CDR3 is 16 amino acids long. J lost 5 bases, V lost 3 bases, and 10 bases had no gene match. The CDR3 protein is CASSSSGDRGSETQYF. CDR3 DNA: TGCGCCAGCAGCTCAAGCGGGGACAGGGGTTCGGAGACCCAGTACTTC.

In this sample, this clone turned up once. Compared with germline, one end of the junction differs, possibly owing to a read error. The chain couples TRBV7-9 to TRBJ1-1; no clear D. This CDR3 is 14 amino acids long. Germline V gives CDR1 SEHNR, CDR2 FQNEAQ (reference sequence). DNA of the CDR3: TGTGCCAGCAGCTTAGGATTAGGGAACGCTGAAGCTTTCTTT. Translated, it gives CASSLGLGNAEAFF.

The CDR3 protein is CASISSSPGLEQFF. The CDR3 coding sequence is TGTGCCAGCATTTCTTCTTCCCCCGGGTTAGAGCAGTTCTTC. The chain links TRBV28 to TRBJ2-1; D not resolved. The CDR3 covers 14 residues. Per the germline V gene, CDR1 is MDHEN and CDR2 is SYDVKM. V was shortened by 7 bases and J by 10 bases, with 20 bases between the two germline ends.

This clone came up once. The chain combines TRBV7-6 with TRBJ2-7, with 7 positions matching TRBD2. Germline CDR1 is SGHVS and CDR2 is FNYEAQ. This CDR3 has 17 residues. V trimming: 4 bases; J trimming: 2 bases; junction bases outside the gene matches: 14. The CDR3 DNA reads as TGTGCCAGCAGCTCCGGTTCAGGCGGGAGACTCGCCTACGAGCAGTACTTC. Protein: CASSSGSGGRLAYEQYF.

The chain combines TRBV5-1 with TRBJ1-2, with D possibly being TRBD1 (5 bases). The CDR3 covers 13 residues. The V end lost 2 bases, the J end lost 5 bases, and 10 bases lay between the germline ends. CDR1 SGHRS and CDR2 YFSETQ come from the germline V gene. For the CDR3, the DNA is TGCGCCAGCAGCTTCCGGGACGGGTATGGCTACACCTTC. Protein product: CASSFRDGYGYTF.

The rearrangement uses TRBV9 and TRBJ2-2; D perhaps matches TRBD2 (6 bases). Trimming left V 4 bases short and J 4 bases short, with 20 bases between. CDR3 length: 17 amino acids. Per the germline V gene, CDR1 is SGDLS and CDR2 is YYNGEE. The CDR3 coding sequence is TGTGCCAGCAGCCCCCGGGTGGCTAGCGAGGTCACCGGGGAGCTGTTTTTT. Translation: CASSPRVASEVTGELFF.

The chain combines TRBV28 with TRBJ1-2, with a possible D match to TRBD1 (5 bases). The CDR3 sequence is 14 residues long. Trimming took 9 bases from V and 2 from J, leaving 16 bases between them. Per germline, CDR1 MDHEN and CDR2 SYDVKM. CDR3: CASGGSPINYGYTF. Written as DNA, the CDR3 is TGTGCCAGTGGGGGGTCGCCTATCAACTATGGCTACACCTTC.

The chain employs TRBV10-1 and TRBJ2-7, with 9 bases fitting TRBD1. The CDR3 sequence is 13 residues long. The V gene end was trimmed by 6 bases and the J gene end by 5 bases; junction bases not matched to a gene: 5. Germline loops: CDR1 WNHNN, CDR2 SYGVQD (reference sequence). The chain's CDR3 is CASRRDRDHEQYF. The CDR3 nucleotides are TGCGCCAGCAGACGGGACAGGGACCACGAGCAGTACTTC.

The V and J genes are TRBV7-7 and TRBJ2-7; D is unclear. Germline V gene lookup returns CDR1 SSHAT and CDR2 FNYEAQ (reference sequence). Deletions cut 5 bases from V and 3 bases from J, with 11 bases between. There are 13 residues in the CDR3. CDR3 region: CASSLDVGYEQYF. The DNA for the CDR3 is TGTGCCAGCAGCCTTGACGTGGGCTACGAGCAGTACTTC.

This chain connects TRBV28 to TRBJ1-5; D perhaps matches TRBD1 (5 bases). Trimming shortened V by 6 bases and J by 9 bases, and 15 bases separated the two germline ends. CDR1 MDHEN and CDR2 SYDVKM come from the germline V gene. The CDR3 spans 13 residues. This CDR3 reads CASRRGSWRPQHF. CDR3 in DNA: TGTGCCAGCAGAAGGGGCTCCTGGAGGCCCCAGCATTTT.

This clone was seen a handful of times. This rearrangement joins TRBV6-6 to TRBJ1-2; D not resolved. V shed 8 bases and J shed 8 bases, with 21 bases lying between them. Germline V gene data show CDR1 as MNHNY and CDR2 as SVGAGI (reference sequence). This CDR3 spans 14 amino acids. The CDR3 region has the DNA TGTGCCAGCGGCTATACGGCGGGAGGACGCGGCTACACCTTC. Protein product: CASGYTAGGRGYTF.

J is TRBJ1-2 and V is TRBV6-6; TRBD1 matches 9 bases. Germline V lookup: CDR1 MNHNY, CDR2 SVGAGI (reference sequence). This CDR3 has 13 residues. V gave up 4 bases and J gave up 8 bases; unmatched junction bases: 5. The CDR3 protein is CASSSGQGLGYTF. The CDR3 DNA reads TGTGCCAGCAGTTCGGGACAGGGATTAGGCTACACCTTC.

This clone was counted only a few times. V usage is TRBV5-5 and J usage is TRBJ2-7; D perhaps matches TRBD2 (5 bases). Per germline, CDR1 SGHKS and CDR2 YYEKEE (reference sequence). There are 13 residues in the CDR3. Trimming pared 5 bases from V and 11 bases from J, leaving 20 bases between. This chain's CDR3 is CASSSGRGSREYF. The CDR3 nucleotides are TGTGCCAGCAGTTCAGGACGGGGTTCACGGGAGTACTTC. The whole variable domain, remainder taken from reference TRBV5-5 and TRBJ2-7, is DAGVTQSPTHLIKTRGQQVTLRCSPISGHKSVSWYQQVLGQGPQFIFQYYEKEERGRGNFPDRFSARQFPNYSSELNVNALLLGDSALYLCASSSGRGSREYFGPGTRLTVT.

The chain uses TRBV11-2 and TRBJ2-7; D gene uncertain. V lost 4 bases, J lost 3 bases, and 7 bases lay in between. The CDR3 contains 12 residues. Germline values: CDR1 SGHAT, CDR2 FQNNGV. In DNA, the CDR3 is TGTGCCAGCAGCTATGCGGTCTACGAGCAGTACTTC. Its translation: CASSYAVYEQYF.

J is TRBJ1-5 and V is TRBV20-1; D is undetermined. This CDR3 region has 10 residues. Germline V CDR1 and CDR2: DFQATT, SNEGSKA (reference sequence). The CDR3 DNA follows: TGCAGCGCCGCTAGTGGGCCCCAGCATTTT. This encodes CSAASGPQHF.

As concerns this clone: Other nucleotide sequences in the sample specify the same CDR3. The rearrangement uses TRBV28 and TRBJ2-7; TRBD2 aligns across 7 bases. The V gene end was trimmed by 3 bases and the J gene end by 7 bases; junction bases not matched to a gene: 0. CDR3 size: 11 residues. In germline, CDR1 is MDHEN, CDR2 SYDVKM. The CDR3 nucleotides are TGTGCCAGCAGTTTGCGGGAGGAGCAGTACTTC. As protein: CASSLREEQYF.

Comment on this clone: Other DNA sequences in the sample encode the same CDR3. J is TRBJ2-7 and V is TRBV14, with unresolved D. Trimming removed 0 bases at V and 4 bases at J, with 7 bases between. The CDR3 totals 13 residues. Germline V gene lookup returns CDR1 SGHDN and CDR2 FVKESK. This chain's CDR3 is CASSQDLGYEQYF. In DNA, the CDR3 is TGTGCCAGCAGCCAAGATTTGGGGTACGAGCAGTACTTC.

The CDR3 bases are TGTGCCAGCAGCCAAGAGTCAGCGGGCCGAAGGAGCACAGATACGCAGTATTTT. Its protein product is CASSQESAGRRSTDTQYF. The V gene is TRBV14, the J gene TRBJ2-3, with D possibly TRBD2 on 6 matching bases. Germline loops: CDR1 SGHDN, CDR2 FVKESK. This CDR3 region has 18 residues. V was pared by 0 bases and J by 0 bases, with 16 bases between.

The table lists this clone with a count of one. The V gene is TRBV19, the J gene TRBJ1-1, with no clear D. Germline V gene data show CDR1 as LNHDA and CDR2 as SQIVND (reference sequence). The V and J ends lost 4 bases and 0 bases respectively, with 6 bases between them. The CDR3 length is 13 residues. The CDR3 DNA follows: TGTGCCAGTAGTACGGAGATGAACACTGAAGCTTTCTTT. As protein: CASSTEMNTEAFF.

This chain joins TRBV7-9 and TRBJ2-1; 8 bases are shared with TRBD1. The CDR3 covers 15 residues. Losses at the gene ends were 5 bases for V and 8 bases for J; bases not matched to a gene: 11. Germline-derived CDR1 and CDR2 are SEHNR and FQNEAQ (reference sequence). CDR3 bases: TGTGCCAGCAGCATTGGGGTCTCGACAGGGGATGAGCAGTTCTTC. It yields the protein CASSIGVSTGDEQFF.